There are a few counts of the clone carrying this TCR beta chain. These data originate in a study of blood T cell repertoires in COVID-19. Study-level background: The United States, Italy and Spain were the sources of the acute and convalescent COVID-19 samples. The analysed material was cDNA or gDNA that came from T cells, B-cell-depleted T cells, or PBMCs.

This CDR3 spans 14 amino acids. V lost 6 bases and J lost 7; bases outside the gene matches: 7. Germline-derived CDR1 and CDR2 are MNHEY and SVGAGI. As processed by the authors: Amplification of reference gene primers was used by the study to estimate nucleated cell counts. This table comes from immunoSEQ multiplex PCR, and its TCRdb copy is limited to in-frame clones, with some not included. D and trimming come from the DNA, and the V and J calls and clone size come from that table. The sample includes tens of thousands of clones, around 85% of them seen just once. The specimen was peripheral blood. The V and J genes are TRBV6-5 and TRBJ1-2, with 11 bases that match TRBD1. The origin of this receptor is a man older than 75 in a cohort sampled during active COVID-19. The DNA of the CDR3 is TGTGCCAGCAGAAATGCCGGGACAGGGGGTGGCTACACCTTC. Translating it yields CASRNAGTGGGYTF.